The subject of this entry is one T cell receptor (beta chain). Antigen specificity is unknown. The entry originates in a study of T cells after yellow fever vaccination. General study points: The study noted that FACS-sorted repertoires could contain abundant clonotypes contaminating from the bulk population. A secondary response was less intense yet reached its peak sooner, at day 5 versus 15. Booster sampling recovered most clones from primary vaccination (approximately 96% CD4, approximately 90% CD8).

V was pared by 5 bases and J by 2 bases, with 13 bases between. The germline CDR1 and CDR2 sequences are DFQATT and SNEGSKA (reference sequence). There are 14 residues in the CDR3. 5'RACE template switching generated TCR cDNA, adding a universal primer site and UMIs. TCRdb ran MiXCR on the 5' RACE reads and lists one entry per CDR3 protein. The sample contains 310,000 or so distinct CDR3 sequences, about 6.6% of which appear only once. The chain uses TRBV20-1 and TRBJ1-5, with D uncertain. The sample in question was PBMCs, obtained about 41 days after the first yellow fever vaccination. This clonotype originated in a man aged 18-30 years who received the YFV17D yellow fever vaccine. This CDR3 reads CSASRSSGNQPQHF. Written as DNA, the CDR3 is TGCAGTGCTTCCCGGTCCTCGGGCAATCAGCCCCAGCATTTT.